The 9 T cell receptor beta chains below were found in one sample sequenced in a study of tumor-infiltrating lymphocytes in primary liver carcinoma (TCRdb year 2017). Total RNA and DNA were co-extracted from around 20-30 mg of bulk tissue with the AllPrep DNA/RNA mini kit, without cell sorting. The sequencing machine was an Illumina HiSeq 2500. TCRbeta-specific cDNA was reverse-transcribed from approximately 500 ng total RNA using a constant-region primer and ProtoScript II reverse transcriptase. TCRbeta libraries were built with three nested multiplex PCR rounds, a slightly modified ARM-PCR procedure. Each of the first two PCR rounds ran for approximately 10 cycles using multiplex TRBV1-TRBV30 forward primers together with a Cbeta reverse primer. The public reads were run again by TCRdb, first through fastp at Q25 and then through MiXCR, and only productive beta chains were kept. A single entry per CDR3 protein holds the most common genes and DNA from its merged rows. The sample records approximately 73,000 distinct CDR3 sequences, 71% of which are singletons. The ten largest clones represent roughly 13% of the sample.

Sequencing was performed on liver tumor tissue from sampling region 4. The cell subset or site label, as the study defines it: tumor region T4, right-lateral pole. The receptor set was obtained from a woman aged 60 to 75 with primary liver carcinoma and hepatitis B virus infection.

Of note for this clonotype: The junction and the germline gene differ at one end; a read error may be behind it. CDR3 DNA: TGCGCCAGCAGCTTGGCTGGGGGAGAGAACTATGGCTACGCCTTC. Translating gives CASSLAGGENYGYAF. This sequence joins TRBV5-1 and TRBJ1-2, with D possibly being TRBD1 (5 bases). This CDR3 has 15 residues. CDR1 is SGHRS, CDR2 YFSETQ, per germline.

V usage is TRBV11-3 and J usage is TRBJ2-3; D unclear. Germline V gene sequence: CDR1 SGHNT, CDR2 YENEEA. The CDR3 is 15 amino acids. V was clipped by 1 base and J by 11 bases, with 19 bases between them. CDR3 sequence (DNA): TGTGCCAGCAGCTTAGGTCGACATACTACAGTTATGCAGTATTTT. Translated, it gives CASSLGRHTTVMQYF.

This sequence joins TRBV11-1 and TRBJ2-7; tentative D call: TRBD1 (6 bases). This CDR3 is built from 15 residues. V was cut by 3 bases and J by 4 bases, with 16 bases left in between. Germline CDR1 reads SGHAT; CDR2 reads FQDESV (reference sequence). The CDR3 loop is CASSFSAGTKYEQYF. DNA for the CDR3: TGTGCCAGCAGCTTTTCTGCCGGGACAAAGTACGAGCAGTACTTC.

The chain carries TRBV19 and TRBJ1-2; D may be TRBD1 (6 bases). This CDR3 spans 14 amino acids. Deletions cut 4 bases from V and 2 bases from J, with 11 bases between. Germline lookup yields CDR1 LNHDA and CDR2 SQIVND (reference sequence). The CDR3 sequence is CASSNNRDNYGYTF. Written as DNA, the CDR3 is TGTGCCAGTAGTAACAACAGGGACAACTATGGCTACACCTTC.

This clonotype was recorded at least ten times. J is TRBJ2-5 and V is TRBV5-1; D gene ambiguous. Trimming took 0 bases from V and 0 from J, leaving 3 bases between them. CDR1 and CDR2 (germline): SGHRS, YFSETQ. The CDR3 contains 13 residues. CDR3 nucleotides: TGCGCCAGCAGCTTGGAGTACCAAGAGACCCAGTACTTC. It translates to CASSLEYQETQYF.

Concerning this clonotype: A junction end diverges from the germline sequence, so it may reflect a read error. This sequence joins TRBV11-2 and TRBJ2-7, with 8 bases lining up with TRBD1. CDR3 length: 16 residues. CDR1 is SGHAT and CDR2 is FQNNGV in the germline V gene. In DNA form, the CDR3 reads TGTGCCAGCAGCTTAGCGTCGGGGACAGGAGGCTATGAGCTGTACTTC. Translation: CASSLASGTGGYELYF.

The rearrangement uses TRBV21-1 and TRBJ2-6; the DNA was not compared with TRBD2, the D call given in the table. TRBV21-1 constitutes a pseudogene. The CDR3 runs to 18 residues. The CDR3 DNA is TGTGCCAGCAGCAATGTACAGGGCCCCGACTCTGGGGCCAACGTCCTGACTTTC. It translates to CASSNVQGPDSGANVLTF.

Concerning this clonotype: Likely a read error: the CDR3 ends without its conserved phenylalanine or tryptophan. V gene TRBV2 combines with J gene TRBJ1-2; no clear D. Trimming took 8 bases from V and 4 from J, leaving 11 bases between them. This CDR3 has 12 residues. Germline CDR1 is SNHLY and CDR2 is FYNNEI. The DNA for the CDR3 is TGTGCCAGCGGAGAGGTCGTCTATGGCTACACCCTC. Protein sequence: CASGEVVYGYTL.

This clonotype was observed a single time. At one of its ends the junction is not consistent with the germline gene, which may arise from a read error. This chain links TRBV11-2 with TRBJ1-2; D unclear. The CDR3 length is 15 residues. Germline assignment: CDR1 SGHAT and CDR2 FQNNGV. DNA for the CDR3: TGTGTCAGCAGCTTAGAGGGAGCCAGTGGCGGTGACTACACCTTC. Protein product: CVSSLEGASGGDYTF.